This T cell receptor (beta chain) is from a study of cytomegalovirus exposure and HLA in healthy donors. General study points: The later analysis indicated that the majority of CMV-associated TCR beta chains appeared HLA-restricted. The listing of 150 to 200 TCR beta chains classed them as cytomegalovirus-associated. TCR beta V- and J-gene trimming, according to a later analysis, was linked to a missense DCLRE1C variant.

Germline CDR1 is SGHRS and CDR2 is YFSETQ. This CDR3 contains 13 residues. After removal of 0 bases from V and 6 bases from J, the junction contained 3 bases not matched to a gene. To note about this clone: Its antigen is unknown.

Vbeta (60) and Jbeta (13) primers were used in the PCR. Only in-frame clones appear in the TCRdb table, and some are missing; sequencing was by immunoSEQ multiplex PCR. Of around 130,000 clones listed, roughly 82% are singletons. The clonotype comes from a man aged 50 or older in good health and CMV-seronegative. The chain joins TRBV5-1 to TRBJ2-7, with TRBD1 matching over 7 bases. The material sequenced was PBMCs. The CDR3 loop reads CASSLGQGGEQYF. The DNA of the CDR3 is TGCGCCAGCAGCTTGGGACAGGGTGGCGAGCAGTACTTC.